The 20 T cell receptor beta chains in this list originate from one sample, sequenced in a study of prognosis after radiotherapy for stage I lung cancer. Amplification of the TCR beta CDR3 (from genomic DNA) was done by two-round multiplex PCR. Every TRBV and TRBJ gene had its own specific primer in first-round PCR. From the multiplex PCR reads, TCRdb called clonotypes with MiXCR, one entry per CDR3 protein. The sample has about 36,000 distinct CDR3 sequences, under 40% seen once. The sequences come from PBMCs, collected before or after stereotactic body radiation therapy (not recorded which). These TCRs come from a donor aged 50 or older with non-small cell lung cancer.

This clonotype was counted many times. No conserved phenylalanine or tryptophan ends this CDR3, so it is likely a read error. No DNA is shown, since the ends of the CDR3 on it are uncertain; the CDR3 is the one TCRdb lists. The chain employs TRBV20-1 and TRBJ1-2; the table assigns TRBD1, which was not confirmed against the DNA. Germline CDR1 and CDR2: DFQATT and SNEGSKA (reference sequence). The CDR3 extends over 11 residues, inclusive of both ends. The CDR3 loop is CSARDNRGSLV.

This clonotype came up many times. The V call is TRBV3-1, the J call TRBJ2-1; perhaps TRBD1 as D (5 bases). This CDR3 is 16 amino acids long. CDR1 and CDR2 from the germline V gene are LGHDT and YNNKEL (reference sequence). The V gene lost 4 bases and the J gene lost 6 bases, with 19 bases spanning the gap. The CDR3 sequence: CASSPHPRDATNEQFF. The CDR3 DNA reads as TGTGCCAGCAGCCCTCACCCCAGGGATGCCACCAATGAGCAGTTCTTC.

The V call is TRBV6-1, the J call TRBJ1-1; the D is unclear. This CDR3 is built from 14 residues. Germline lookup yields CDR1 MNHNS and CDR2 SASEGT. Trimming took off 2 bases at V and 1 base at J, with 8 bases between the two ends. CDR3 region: CASSERWENTEAFF. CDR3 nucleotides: TGTGCCAGCAGTGAAAGGTGGGAGAACACTGAAGCTTTCTTT.

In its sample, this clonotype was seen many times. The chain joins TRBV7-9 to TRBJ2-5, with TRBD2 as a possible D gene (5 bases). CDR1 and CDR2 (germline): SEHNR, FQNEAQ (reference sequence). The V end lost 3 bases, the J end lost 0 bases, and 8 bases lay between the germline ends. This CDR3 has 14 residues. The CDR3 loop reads CASSLGGYQETQYF. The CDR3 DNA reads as TGTGCCAGCAGCTTGGGCGGGTACCAAGAGACCCAGTACTTC.

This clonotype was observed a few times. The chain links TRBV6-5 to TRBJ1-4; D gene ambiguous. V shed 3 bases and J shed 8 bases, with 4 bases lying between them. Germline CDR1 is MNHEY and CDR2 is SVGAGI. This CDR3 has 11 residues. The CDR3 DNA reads TGTGCCAGCAGTTATGGAGAAAAACTGTTTTTT. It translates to CASSYGEKLFF.

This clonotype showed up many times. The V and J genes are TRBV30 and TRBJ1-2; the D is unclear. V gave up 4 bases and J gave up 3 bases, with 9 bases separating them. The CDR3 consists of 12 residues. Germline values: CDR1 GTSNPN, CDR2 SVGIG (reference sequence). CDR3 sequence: CAWTGVDYGYTF. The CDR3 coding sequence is TGTGCCTGGACTGGGGTTGACTATGGCTACACCTTC.

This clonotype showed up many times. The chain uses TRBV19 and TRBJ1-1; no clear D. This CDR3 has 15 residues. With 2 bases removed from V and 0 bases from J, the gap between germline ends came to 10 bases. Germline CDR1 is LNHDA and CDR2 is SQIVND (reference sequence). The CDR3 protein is CASSIWQSLNTEAFF. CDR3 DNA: TGTGCCAGTAGTATATGGCAGTCGTTGAACACTGAAGCTTTCTTT.

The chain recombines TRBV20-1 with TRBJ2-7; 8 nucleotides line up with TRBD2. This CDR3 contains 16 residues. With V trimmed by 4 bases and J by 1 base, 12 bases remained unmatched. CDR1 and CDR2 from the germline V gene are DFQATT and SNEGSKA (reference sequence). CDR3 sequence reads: CSAKTSVSMGSYEQYF. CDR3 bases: TGCAGTGCTAAGACTAGCGTGAGTATGGGGTCCTACGAGCAGTACTTC.

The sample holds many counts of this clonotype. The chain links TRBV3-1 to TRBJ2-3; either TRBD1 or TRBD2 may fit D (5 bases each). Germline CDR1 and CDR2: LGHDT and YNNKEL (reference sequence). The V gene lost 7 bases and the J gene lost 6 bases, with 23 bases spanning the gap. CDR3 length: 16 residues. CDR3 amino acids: CASKQGRGKWGDTQYF. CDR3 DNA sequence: TGTGCCAGCAAGCAGGGCCGAGGAAAATGGGGGGATACGCAGTATTTT.

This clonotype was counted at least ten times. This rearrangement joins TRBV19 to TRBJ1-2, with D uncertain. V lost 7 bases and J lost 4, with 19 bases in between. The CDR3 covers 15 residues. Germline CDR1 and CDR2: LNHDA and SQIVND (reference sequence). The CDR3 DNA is TGTGCCAGTACCCTGACCGAGGACGGTGGCTATGGCTACACCTTC. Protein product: CASTLTEDGGYGYTF. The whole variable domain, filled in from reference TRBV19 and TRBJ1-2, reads DGGITQSPKYLFRKEGQNVTLSCEQNLNHDAMYWYRQDPGQGLRLIYYSQIVNDFQKGDIAEGYSVSREKKESFPLTVTSAQKNPTAFYLCASTLTEDGGYGYTFGSGTRLTVV.

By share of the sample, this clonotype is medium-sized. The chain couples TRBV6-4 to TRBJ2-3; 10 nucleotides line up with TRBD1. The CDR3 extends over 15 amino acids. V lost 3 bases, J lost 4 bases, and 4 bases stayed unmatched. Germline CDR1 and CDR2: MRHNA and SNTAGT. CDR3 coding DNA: TGTGCCAGCAGTGAAGGGGGACAGGGGTCAGATACGCAGTATTTT. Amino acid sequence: CASSEGGQGSDTQYF.

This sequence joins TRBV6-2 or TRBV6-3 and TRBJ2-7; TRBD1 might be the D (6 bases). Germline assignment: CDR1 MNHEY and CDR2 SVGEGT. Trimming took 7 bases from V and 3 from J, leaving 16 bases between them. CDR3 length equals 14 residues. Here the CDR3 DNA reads TGTGCCAGCAAACAGGGATACGCAGACTACGAGCAGTACTTC. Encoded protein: CASKQGYADYEQYF.

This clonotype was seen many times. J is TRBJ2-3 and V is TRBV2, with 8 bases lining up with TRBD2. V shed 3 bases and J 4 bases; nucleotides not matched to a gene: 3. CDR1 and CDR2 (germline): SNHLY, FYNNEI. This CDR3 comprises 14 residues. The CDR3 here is CASSDSGRSDTQYF. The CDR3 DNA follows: TGTGCCAGCAGTGACAGCGGGAGATCAGATACGCAGTATTTT.

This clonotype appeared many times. The CDR3 coding sequence is TGTGCCAGCCCCCCAAGCGGGAGTTTTAGCGAGGGAGATACGCAGTATTTT. The encoded protein is CASPPSGSFSEGDTQYF. The chain uses TRBV28 and TRBJ2-3; 8 bases are shared with TRBD2. The junction had 18 bases not matched to a gene; V was cut back by 8 bases and J by 5 bases. The germline V gene encodes CDR1 MDHEN and CDR2 SYDVKM. This CDR3 is built from 17 residues.

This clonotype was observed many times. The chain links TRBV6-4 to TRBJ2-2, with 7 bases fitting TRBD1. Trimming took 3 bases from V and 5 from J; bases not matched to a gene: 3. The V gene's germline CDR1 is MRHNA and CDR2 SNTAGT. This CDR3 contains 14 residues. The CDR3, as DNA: TGTGCCAGCAGTGAAGAGGGGGCGACCGGGGAGCTGTTTTTT. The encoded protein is CASSEEGATGELFF.

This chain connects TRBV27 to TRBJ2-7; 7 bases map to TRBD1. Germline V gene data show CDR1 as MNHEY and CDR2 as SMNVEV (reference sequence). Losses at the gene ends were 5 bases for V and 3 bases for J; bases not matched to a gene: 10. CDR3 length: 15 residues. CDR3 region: CASSRRNRGNYEQYF. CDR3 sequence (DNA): TGTGCCAGCAGTCGACGTAACAGGGGAAACTACGAGCAGTACTTC.

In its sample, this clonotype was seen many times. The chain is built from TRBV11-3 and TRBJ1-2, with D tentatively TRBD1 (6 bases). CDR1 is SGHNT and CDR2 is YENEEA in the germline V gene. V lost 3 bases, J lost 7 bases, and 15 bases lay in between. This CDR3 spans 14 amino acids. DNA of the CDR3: TGTGCCAGCAGCTTGTCGGACAGCCAGGTTGGCTACACCTTC. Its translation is CASSLSDSQVGYTF. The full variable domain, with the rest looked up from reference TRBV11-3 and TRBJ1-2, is EAGVVQSPRYKIIEKKQPVAFWCNPISGHNTLYWYLQNLGQGPELLIRYENEEAVDDSQLPKDRFSAERLKGVDSTLKIQPAELGDSAVYLCASSLSDSQVGYTFGSGTRLTVV.

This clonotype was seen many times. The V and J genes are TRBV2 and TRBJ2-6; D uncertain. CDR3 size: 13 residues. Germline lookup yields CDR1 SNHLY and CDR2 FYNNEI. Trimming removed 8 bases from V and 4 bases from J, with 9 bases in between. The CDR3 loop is CASALTGANVLTF. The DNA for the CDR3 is TGTGCCAGCGCTTTGACAGGGGCCAACGTCCTGACTTTC. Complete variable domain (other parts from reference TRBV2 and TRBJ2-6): EPEVTQTPSHQVTQMGQEVILRCVPISNHLYFYWYRQILGQKVEFLVSFYNNEISEKSEIFDDQFSVERPDGSNFTLKIRSTKLEDSAMYFCASALTGANVLTFGAGSRLTVL.

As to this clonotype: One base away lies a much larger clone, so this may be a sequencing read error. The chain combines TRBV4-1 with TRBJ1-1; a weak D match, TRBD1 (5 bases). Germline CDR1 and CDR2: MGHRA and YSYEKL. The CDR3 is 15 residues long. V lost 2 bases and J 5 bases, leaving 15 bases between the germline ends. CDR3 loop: CASSQYYGRVTEAFF. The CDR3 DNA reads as TGCGCCAGCAGCCAATATTACGGCAGGGTAACTGAAGCTTTCTTT.

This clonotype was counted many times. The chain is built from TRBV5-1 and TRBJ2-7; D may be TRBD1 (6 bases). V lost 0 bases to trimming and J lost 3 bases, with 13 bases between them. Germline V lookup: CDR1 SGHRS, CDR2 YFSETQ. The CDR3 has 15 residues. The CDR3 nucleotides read TGCGCCAGCAGCTTGGGGCAGGGGTCTGACTACGAGCAGTACTTC. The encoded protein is CASSLGQGSDYEQYF.